A selection of T cell receptor beta chains follows, all from one sample in a study of lymphopenia after photon versus proton radiotherapy. Repertoires were generated with immunoSEQ multiplex PCR, while TCRdb's copy carries only in-frame clones and drops some. The profile shows about 25,000 clones, around four fifths of them singletons. Sequencing was performed on peripheral blood, taken from a patient treated with photon-based radiotherapy. Source of these receptors: a woman aged 45 to 65 with pancreatic cancer. CDR3s include the opening cysteine and the closing phenylalanine or tryptophan. Each record gives: D gene, J gene, V gene, clone size, CDR3 protein, CDR3 DNA. D genes are given only for firm matches. Rows give clone size only sometimes, using once, few, many, or a class for an expanded clone.

d_call: TRBD2; j_call: TRBJ2-5; v_call: TRBV7-9; clone_size: NA; cdr3_aa: CASSLDSGRAGTQYF; cdr3_nt: TGTGCCAGCAGCCTGGACAGCGGGAGGGCAGGGACCCAGTACTTC
d_call: NA; j_call: TRBJ1-1; v_call: TRBV9; clone_size: NA; cdr3_aa: CASSFGPANTEAFF; cdr3_nt: TGTGCCAGCAGCTTCGGACCGGCGAACACTGAAGCTTTCTTT
d_call: NA; j_call: TRBJ2-1; v_call: TRBV6-1; clone_size: NA; cdr3_aa: CASSNTGRLFGEQFF; cdr3_nt: TGTGCCAGCAGTAACACAGGGCGACTCTTCGGTGAGCAGTTCTTC
d_call: NA; j_call: TRBJ1-1; v_call: TRBV18; clone_size: few; cdr3_aa: CASSSKENTEAFF; cdr3_nt: TGTGCCAGCTCTTCGAAGGAGAACACTGAAGCTTTCTTT
d_call: NA; j_call: TRBJ2-7; v_call: TRBV29-1; clone_size: NA; cdr3_aa: CSVEERGGYEQYF; cdr3_nt: TGCAGCGTTGAAGAGAGGGGCGGGTACGAGCAGTACTTC
d_call: TRBD2; j_call: TRBJ2-7; v_call: TRBV29-1; clone_size: few; cdr3_aa: CSVGLVGSHEQYF; cdr3_nt: TGCAGCGTCGGACTAGTAGGCTCCCACGAGCAGTACTTC
d_call: TRBD2; j_call: TRBJ2-3; v_call: TRBV18; clone_size: NA; cdr3_aa: CASSPPSSGTVDTQYF; cdr3_nt: TGTGCCAGCTCACCACCGTCTAGCGGGACGGTGGATACGCAGTATTTT
d_call: TRBD1; j_call: TRBJ2-7; v_call: TRBV2; clone_size: NA; cdr3_aa: CASRPTTGQGPYEQYF; cdr3_nt: TGTGCCAGCAGACCTACAACGGGACAGGGTCCCTACGAGCAGTACTTC
d_call: NA; j_call: TRBJ2-7; v_call: TRBV21-1; clone_size: NA; cdr3_aa: CASSKEATGCYSYEQYF; cdr3_nt: TGTGCCAGCAGCAAAGAGGCAACAGGGTGCTACTCCTACGAGCAGTACTTC
d_call: NA; j_call: TRBJ2-6; v_call: TRBV7-8; clone_size: NA; cdr3_aa: CASSSSNPQSRANVLTF; cdr3_nt: TGTGCCAGCAGCAGCTCTAACCCACAAAGTCGGGCCAACGTCCTGACTTTC
d_call: NA; j_call: TRBJ2-3; v_call: TRBV30; clone_size: NA; cdr3_aa: CASTRGPDTQYF; cdr3_nt: TGTGCCAGTACTAGAGGTCCGGATACGCAGTATTTT
d_call: NA; j_call: TRBJ2-3; v_call: TRBV19; clone_size: once; cdr3_aa: CASSIPAEADTQYF; cdr3_nt: TGTGCCAGTAGTATACCGGCAGAAGCAGATACGCAGTATTTT
d_call: NA; j_call: TRBJ1-1; v_call: TRBV14; clone_size: NA; cdr3_aa: CASSQASFTGRYKDTEAFF; cdr3_nt: TGTGCCAGCAGCCAAGCTTCTTTTACAGGGAGGTATAAGGACACTGAAGCTTTCTTT
d_call: TRBD1; j_call: TRBJ1-1; v_call: TRBV28; clone_size: NA; cdr3_aa: CASTDRTGRNTEAFF; cdr3_nt: TGTGCCAGCACCGACCGGACAGGGCGGAACACTGAAGCTTTCTTT
d_call: NA; j_call: TRBJ1-4; v_call: TRBV5-1; clone_size: NA; cdr3_aa: CASRRDGPATNEKLFF; cdr3_nt: TGCGCCAGCAGACGGGACGGACCTGCAACTAATGAAAAACTGTTTTTT
d_call: TRBD1; j_call: TRBJ2-2; v_call: TRBV30; clone_size: NA; cdr3_aa: CAWRRTGGTGELFF; cdr3_nt: TGTGCCTGGAGACGGACAGGGGGCACCGGGGAGCTGTTTTTT
d_call: NA; j_call: TRBJ2-7; v_call: TRBV6-5; clone_size: once; cdr3_aa: CASSYSPSADYEQYF; cdr3_nt: TGTGCCAGCAGTTACTCCCCTAGCGCCGACTACGAGCAGTACTTC
d_call: NA; j_call: TRBJ2-1; v_call: TRBV5-5; clone_size: few; cdr3_aa: CASSHSRRNEQFF; cdr3_nt: TGTGCCAGCAGCCATTCCCGGAGGAATGAGCAGTTCTTC
d_call: NA; j_call: TRBJ1-4; v_call: TRBV30; clone_size: NA; cdr3_aa: CAWNRINNEKLFF; cdr3_nt: TGTGCCTGGAACCGGATTAATAATGAAAAACTGTTTTTT
d_call: TRBD1; j_call: TRBJ1-5; v_call: TRBV27; clone_size: NA; cdr3_aa: CASSPGQGRQPQHF; cdr3_nt: TGTGCCAGCAGTCCGGGACAGGGGCGACAGCCCCAGCATTTT
d_call: NA; j_call: TRBJ1-1; v_call: TRBV20-1; clone_size: NA; cdr3_aa: CSASENTEAFF; cdr3_nt: TGCAGTGCTAGCGAGAACACTGAAGCTTTCTTT
d_call: NA; j_call: TRBJ1-1; v_call: TRBV6-6; clone_size: NA; cdr3_aa: CASSYSLGRIIEAFF; cdr3_nt: TGTGCCAGCAGTTACTCCCTAGGACGGATCATTGAAGCTTTCTTT
d_call: TRBD2; j_call: TRBJ2-5; v_call: TRBV7-2; clone_size: NA; cdr3_aa: CASSRSGTSGKETQYF; cdr3_nt: TGTGCCAGCAGCCGCTCGGGGACTAGCGGGAAAGAGACCCAGTACTTC
d_call: TRBD2; j_call: TRBJ2-4; v_call: TRBV2; clone_size: NA; cdr3_aa: CASRGELAKNIQYF; cdr3_nt: TGTGCCAGCCGGGGGGAACTAGCCAAAAACATTCAGTACTTC
d_call: TRBD2; j_call: TRBJ2-1; v_call: TRBV7-2; clone_size: few; cdr3_aa: CASSTRLATNEQFF; cdr3_nt: TGTGCCAGCAGCACCCGACTAGCGACCAATGAGCAGTTCTTC
d_call: TRBD1; j_call: TRBJ1-1; v_call: TRBV29-1; clone_size: NA; cdr3_aa: CSAGTGNTEAFF; cdr3_nt: TGCAGCGCTGGGACAGGGAACACTGAAGCTTTCTTT